This T cell receptor beta chain was observed in a study of blood T cell repertoires in COVID-19. The protocol was immunoSEQ multiplex PCR, while the TCRdb copy is restricted to in-frame clones and leaves out a portion. The repertoire includes 300,000 to 400,000 clones, about 90% of them detected once, and about 3.5% sits in the top ten. The source material was peripheral blood. This sequence originates from a woman aged 18-35 years who had recovered from COVID-19.

The CDR3 here is CASSLGLTGPTNEKLFF. CDR3 nucleotides: TGTGCCAGCAGCTTAGGTCTAACAGGTCCTACTAATGAAAAACTGTTTTTT. J is TRBJ1-4 and V is TRBV7-9; weak D call: TRBD1 (5 bases). Trimming removed 1 base from V and 2 bases from J, with 14 bases in between. This CDR3 has 17 residues. Germline CDR1 and CDR2: SEHNR and FQNEAQ (reference sequence).